This TCR beta chain derives from a study of blood T cell repertoires in COVID-19. At the level of the study: From the United States, Italy and Spain came samples of acute and convalescent COVID-19. PBMCs, B-cell-depleted T cells, or T cells provided the cDNA or gDNA that made up the material.

This clone occurred a few times. The CDR3 has 15 residues. Germline V lookup: CDR1 SGDLS, CDR2 YYNGEE. Deletions cut 4 bases from V and 0 bases from J, with 11 bases between. In the authors' methods: Reference gene primer amplification in the assay estimated nucleated cell counts. TCRdb keeps only in-frame clones here, not all; method: immunoSEQ multiplex PCR. V, J and clone size reflect that table, while D and trimming were determined from the DNA. The profile shows roughly 250,000 clones, about 89% of them singletons. The sequenced sample consisted of peripheral blood. This chain links TRBV9 with TRBJ1-5; the D gene is possibly TRBD1 (6 bases). This TCR was sampled from a man aged 35 to 55 who had recovered from COVID-19. CDR3 bases: TGTGCCAGCAGCTCGAAGGGGGATAGCAATCAGCCCCAGCATTTT. Translation: CASSSKGDSNQPQHF.